This T cell receptor beta chain was recorded in a study of T cells after yellow fever vaccination. TCRdb recomputed calls from the 5' RACE reads with MiXCR, one row per CDR3 protein. The data show about 340,000 distinct CDR3 sequences, 8% to 10% seen once. Ten or more counts support this clonotype. The receptor was derived from a young man who received the YFV17D yellow fever vaccine. The specimen comprised PBMCs, sampled on the day of the first yellow fever vaccination.

CDR3 in amino acids: CASSHLSGQGTYGYTF. In DNA form, the CDR3 reads TGTGCCAGCAGCCACCTCTCGGGACAGGGGACCTATGGCTACACCTTC. The V call is TRBV28, the J call TRBJ1-2; 10 bases map to TRBD1. V trimming: 6 bases; J trimming: 4 bases; junction bases outside the gene matches: 11. Germline CDR1 and CDR2: MDHEN and SYDVKM. The CDR3 extends over 16 amino acids.